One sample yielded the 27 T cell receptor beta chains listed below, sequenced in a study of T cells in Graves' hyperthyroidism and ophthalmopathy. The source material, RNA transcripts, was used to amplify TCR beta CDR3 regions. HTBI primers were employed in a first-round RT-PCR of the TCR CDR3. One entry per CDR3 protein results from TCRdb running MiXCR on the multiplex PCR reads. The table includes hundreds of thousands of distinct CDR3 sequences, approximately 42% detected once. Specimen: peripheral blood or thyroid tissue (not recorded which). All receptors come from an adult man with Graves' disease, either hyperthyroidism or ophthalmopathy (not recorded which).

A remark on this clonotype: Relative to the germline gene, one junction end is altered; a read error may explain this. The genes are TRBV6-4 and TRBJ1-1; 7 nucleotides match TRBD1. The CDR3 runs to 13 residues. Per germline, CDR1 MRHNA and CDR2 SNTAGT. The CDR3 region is CASSYSGQAVAFF. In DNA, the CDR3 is TGTGCCAGCAGTTACTCAGGACAGGCGGTAGCTTTCTTT.

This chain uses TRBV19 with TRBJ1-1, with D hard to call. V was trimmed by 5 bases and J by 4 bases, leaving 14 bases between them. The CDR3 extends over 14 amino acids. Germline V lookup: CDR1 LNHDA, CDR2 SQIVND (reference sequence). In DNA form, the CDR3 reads TGTGCCAGTAGTGTTAAGGGATTTGGCACTGAAGCTTTCTTT. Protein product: CASSVKGFGTEAFF.

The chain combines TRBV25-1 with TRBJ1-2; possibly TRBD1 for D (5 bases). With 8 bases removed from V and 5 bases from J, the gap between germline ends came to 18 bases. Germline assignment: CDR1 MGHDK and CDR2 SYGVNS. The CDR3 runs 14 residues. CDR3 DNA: TGTGCCAGCGCAGACGGGTGGGGCTCATATGGCTACACCTTC. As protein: CASADGWGSYGYTF.

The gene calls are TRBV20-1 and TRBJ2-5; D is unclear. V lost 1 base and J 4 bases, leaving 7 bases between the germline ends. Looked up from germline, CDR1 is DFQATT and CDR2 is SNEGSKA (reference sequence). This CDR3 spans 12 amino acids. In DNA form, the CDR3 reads TGCAGTGCTAGAGCGACTGTAGAGACCCAGTACTTC. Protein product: CSARATVETQYF.

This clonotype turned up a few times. CDR3: CATSPPRTVPGTQYF. The CDR3 DNA is TGTGCCACCAGCCCGCCTAGAACGGTCCCGGGGACCCAGTACTTC. V is TRBV6-5 and J is TRBJ2-5; D unresolved. Trimming pared 10 bases from V and 7 bases from J, leaving 25 bases between. CDR3 length: 15 amino acids. Germline V gives CDR1 MNHEY, CDR2 SVGAGI.

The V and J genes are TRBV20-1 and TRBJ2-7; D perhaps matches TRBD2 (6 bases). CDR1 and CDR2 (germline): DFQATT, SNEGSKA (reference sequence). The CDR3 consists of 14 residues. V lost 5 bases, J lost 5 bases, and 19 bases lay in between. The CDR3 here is CSASGGTTKDEQYF. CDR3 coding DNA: TGCAGTGCTTCTGGGGGGACGACGAAAGACGAGCAGTACTTC.

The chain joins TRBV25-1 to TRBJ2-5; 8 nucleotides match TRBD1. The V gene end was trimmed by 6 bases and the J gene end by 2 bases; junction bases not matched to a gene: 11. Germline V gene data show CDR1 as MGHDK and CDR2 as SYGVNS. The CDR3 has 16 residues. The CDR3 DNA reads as TGTGCCAGCAGCGATGGGACAGGTGGTCAACAAGAGACCCAGTACTTC. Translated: CASSDGTGGQQETQYF. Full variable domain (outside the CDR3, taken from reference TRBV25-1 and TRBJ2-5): EADIYQTPRYLVIGTGKKITLECSQTMGHDKMYWYQQDPGMELHLIHYSYGVNSTEKGDLSSESTVSRIRTEHFPLTLESARPSHTSQYLCASSDGTGGQQETQYFGPGTRLLVL.

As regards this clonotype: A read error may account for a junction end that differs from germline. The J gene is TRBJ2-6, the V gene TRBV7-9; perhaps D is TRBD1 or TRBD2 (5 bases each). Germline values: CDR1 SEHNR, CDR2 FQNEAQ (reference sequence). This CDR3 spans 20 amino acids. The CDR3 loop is CASSLGGGWGHSSGANVLTF. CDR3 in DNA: TGTGCCAGTAGCTTAGGAGGCGGATGGGGCCACAGCTCTGGGGCCAACGTCCTGACTTTC.

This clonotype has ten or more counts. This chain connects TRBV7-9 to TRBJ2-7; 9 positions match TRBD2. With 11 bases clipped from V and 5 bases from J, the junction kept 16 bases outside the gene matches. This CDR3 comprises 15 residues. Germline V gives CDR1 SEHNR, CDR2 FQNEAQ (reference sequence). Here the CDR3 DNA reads TGTGCCTCCCAATCTGGTGCGGGAGGGCCTAACGAGCAGTACTTC. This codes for CASQSGAGGPNEQYF.

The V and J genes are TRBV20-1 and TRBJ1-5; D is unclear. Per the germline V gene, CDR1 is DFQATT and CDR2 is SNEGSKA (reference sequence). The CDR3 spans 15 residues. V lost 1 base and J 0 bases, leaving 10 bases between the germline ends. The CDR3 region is CSARGAVNSNQPQHF. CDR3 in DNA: TGCAGTGCTAGAGGGGCTGTTAATAGCAATCAGCCCCAGCATTTT.

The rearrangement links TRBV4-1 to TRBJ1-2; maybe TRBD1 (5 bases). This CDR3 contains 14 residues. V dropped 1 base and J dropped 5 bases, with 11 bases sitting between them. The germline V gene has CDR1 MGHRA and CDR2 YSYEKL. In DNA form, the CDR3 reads TGCGCCAGCAGCCAAGGAGGACACGCATATGGCTACACCTTC. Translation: CASSQGGHAYGYTF.

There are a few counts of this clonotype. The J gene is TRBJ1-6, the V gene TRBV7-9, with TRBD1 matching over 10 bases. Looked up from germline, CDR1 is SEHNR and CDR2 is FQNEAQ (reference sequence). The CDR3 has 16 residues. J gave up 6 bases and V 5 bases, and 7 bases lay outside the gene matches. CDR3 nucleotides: TGTGCCAGCAGCCAAGAAGACAGGGGGCTTAATTCACCCCTCCACTTT. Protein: CASSQEDRGLNSPLHF.

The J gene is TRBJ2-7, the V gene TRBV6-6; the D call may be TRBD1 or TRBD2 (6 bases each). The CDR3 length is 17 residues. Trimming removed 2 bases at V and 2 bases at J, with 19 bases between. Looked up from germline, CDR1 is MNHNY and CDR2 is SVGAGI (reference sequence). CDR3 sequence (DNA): TGTGCCAGCAGTTACGGCGGTAGGGGGGCGGGCGCCTACGAGCAGTACTTC. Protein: CASSYGGRGAGAYEQYF.

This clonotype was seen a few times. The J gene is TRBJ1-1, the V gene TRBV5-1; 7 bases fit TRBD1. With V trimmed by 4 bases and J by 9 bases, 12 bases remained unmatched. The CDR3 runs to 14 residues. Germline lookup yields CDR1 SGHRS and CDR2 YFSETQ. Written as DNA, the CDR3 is TGCGCCAGCAGCCCGGGACAGCTGTCGCTAAAAGCTTTCTTT. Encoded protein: CASSPGQLSLKAFF. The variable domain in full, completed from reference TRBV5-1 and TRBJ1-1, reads KAGVTQTPRYLIKTRGQQVTLSCSPISGHRSVSWYQQTPGQGLQFLFEYFSETQRNKGNFPGRFSGRQFSNSRSEMNVSTLELGDSALYLCASSPGQLSLKAFFGQGTRLTVV.

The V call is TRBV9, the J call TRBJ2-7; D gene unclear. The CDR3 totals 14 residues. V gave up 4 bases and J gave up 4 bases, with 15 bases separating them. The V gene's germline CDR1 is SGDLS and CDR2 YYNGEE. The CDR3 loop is CASSPRTEKYEQYF. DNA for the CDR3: TGTGCCAGCAGCCCCAGGACGGAAAAGTACGAGCAGTACTTC.

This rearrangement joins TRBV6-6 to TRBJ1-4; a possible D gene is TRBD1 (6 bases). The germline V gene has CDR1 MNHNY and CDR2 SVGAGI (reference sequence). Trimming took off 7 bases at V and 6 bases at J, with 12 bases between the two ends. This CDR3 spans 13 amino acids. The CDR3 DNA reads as TGTGCCAGCAAGAGGACAGCGGATGAAAAACTGTTTTTT. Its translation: CASKRTADEKLFF.

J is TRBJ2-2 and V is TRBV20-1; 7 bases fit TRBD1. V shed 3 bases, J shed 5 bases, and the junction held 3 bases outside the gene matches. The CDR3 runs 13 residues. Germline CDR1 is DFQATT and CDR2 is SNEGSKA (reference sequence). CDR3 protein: CSARPTGTGELFF. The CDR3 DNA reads TGCAGTGCTAGGCCGACAGGGACCGGGGAGCTGTTTTTT.

The CDR3 region is CAISDASGTDTQYF. CDR3 coding DNA: TGTGCCATCAGTGACGCTAGCGGAACAGATACGCAGTATTTT. The chain carries TRBV10-3 and TRBJ2-3, with TRBD2 matching over 7 bases. This CDR3 has 14 residues. The V and J ends lost 3 bases and 3 bases, in that order; junction bases with no gene match: 3. Germline V gene data show CDR1 as ENHRY and CDR2 as SYGVKD.

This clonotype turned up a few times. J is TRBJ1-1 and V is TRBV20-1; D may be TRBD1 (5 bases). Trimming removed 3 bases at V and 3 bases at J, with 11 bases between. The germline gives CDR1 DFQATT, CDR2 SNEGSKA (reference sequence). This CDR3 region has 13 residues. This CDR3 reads CSASGGSDTEAFF. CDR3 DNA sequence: TGCAGTGCTAGCGGGGGGTCGGACACTGAAGCTTTCTTT.

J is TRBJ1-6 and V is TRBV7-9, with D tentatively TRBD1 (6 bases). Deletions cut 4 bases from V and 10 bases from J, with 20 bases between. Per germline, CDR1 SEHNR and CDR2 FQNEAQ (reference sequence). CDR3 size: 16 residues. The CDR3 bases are TGTGCCAGCAGCTCGCACGACCTACAGGGTGAATCACCCCTCCACTTT. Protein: CASSSHDLQGESPLHF.

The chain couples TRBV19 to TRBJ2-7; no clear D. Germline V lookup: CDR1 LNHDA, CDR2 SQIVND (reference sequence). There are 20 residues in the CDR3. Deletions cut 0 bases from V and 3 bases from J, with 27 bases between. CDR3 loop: CASSIDLDGISKSTHYEQYF. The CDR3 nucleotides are TGTGCCAGTAGTATAGACTTGGACGGTATTTCCAAGTCGACCCACTACGAGCAGTACTTC. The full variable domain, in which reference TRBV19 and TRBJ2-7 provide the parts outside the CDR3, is DGGITQSPKYLFRKEGQNVTLSCEQNLNHDAMYWYRQDPGQGLRLIYYSQIVNDFQKGDIAEGYSVSREKKESFPLTVTSAQKNPTAFYLCASSIDLDGISKSTHYEQYFGPGTRLTVT.

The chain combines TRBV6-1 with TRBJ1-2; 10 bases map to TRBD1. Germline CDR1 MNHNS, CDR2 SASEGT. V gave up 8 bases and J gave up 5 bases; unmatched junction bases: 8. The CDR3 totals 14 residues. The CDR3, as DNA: TGTGCCAGCGCCGACGGGACAGGGGCATATGGCTACACCTTC. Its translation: CASADGTGAYGYTF.

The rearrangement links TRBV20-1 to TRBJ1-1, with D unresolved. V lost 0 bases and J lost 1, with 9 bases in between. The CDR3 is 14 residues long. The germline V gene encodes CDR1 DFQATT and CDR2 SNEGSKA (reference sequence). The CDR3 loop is CSAREGAENTEAFF. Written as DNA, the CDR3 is TGCAGTGCTAGAGAGGGTGCGGAGAACACTGAAGCTTTCTTT.

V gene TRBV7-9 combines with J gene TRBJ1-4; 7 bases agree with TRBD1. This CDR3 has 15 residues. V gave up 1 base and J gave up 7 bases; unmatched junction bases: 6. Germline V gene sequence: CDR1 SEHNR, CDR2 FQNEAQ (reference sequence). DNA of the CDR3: TGTGCCAGCAGCTTAGGCCGGGACAGAACTGAAAAACTGTTTTTT. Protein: CASSLGRDRTEKLFF.

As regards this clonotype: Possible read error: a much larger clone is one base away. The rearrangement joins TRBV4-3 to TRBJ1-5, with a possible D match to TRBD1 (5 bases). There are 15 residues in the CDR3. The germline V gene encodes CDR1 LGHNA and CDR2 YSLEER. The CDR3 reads CDSSQVPGVLGPQHF. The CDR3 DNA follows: TGCGACAGCAGCCAAGTCCCGGGGGTCCTTGGGCCCCAGCATTTT.

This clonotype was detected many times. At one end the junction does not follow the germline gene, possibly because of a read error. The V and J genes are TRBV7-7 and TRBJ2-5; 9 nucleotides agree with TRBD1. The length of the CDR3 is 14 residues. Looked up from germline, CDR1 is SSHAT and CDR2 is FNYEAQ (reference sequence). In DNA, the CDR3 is TGTGCTAGCAGCCCAACAGGGGGCACAGAGACCCAGTACTTC. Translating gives CASSPTGGTETQYF.

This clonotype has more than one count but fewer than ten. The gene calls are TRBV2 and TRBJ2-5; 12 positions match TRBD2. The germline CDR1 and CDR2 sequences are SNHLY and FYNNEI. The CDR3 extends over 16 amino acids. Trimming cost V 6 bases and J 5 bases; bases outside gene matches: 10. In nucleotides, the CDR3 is TGTGCCAGCAGCCACCGACTAGCGGGGGAGCAGGAGACCCAGTACTTC. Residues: CASSHRLAGEQETQYF.